This T cell receptor (beta chain) derives from a study of T-cell memory formation after mild COVID-19. Study observations and caveats: Chiefly within CM and EM were the contracting CD4+ clones; CD8+ ones were within EMRA. The finding that pre-infection memory included some responding clones suggested that cross-reactive memory joined.

MiXCR was run by TCRdb on the 5' RACE reads, yielding one entry per CDR3 protein. The data contain hundreds of thousands of distinct CDR3 sequences, 18% of them singletons. Trimming removed 7 bases at V and 5 bases at J, with 11 bases between. Looked up from germline, CDR1 is SQVTM and CDR2 is ANQGSEA. There are 11 residues in the CDR3. About this clonotype: As yet, its antigen is unknown.

The rearrangement uses TRBV29-1 and TRBJ2-5, with D unclear. Sequencing used PBMCs or a T cell subset sorted from them (not recorded which). The source of this sequence is an adult woman who had mild COVID-19 (a few samples of this study predate the infection). Cell type and time point are not known. DNA of the CDR3: TGCAGCGCCCTCGCTGGGGAGACCCAGTACTTC. It yields the protein CSALAGETQYF.